This T cell receptor (beta chain) was observed in a study of T cell changes during pregnancy in multiple sclerosis. CDR1 is SGHAT, CDR2 FQNNGV, per germline. This CDR3 contains 16 residues. V was clipped by 3 bases and J by 6 bases, with 17 bases between them. The table came from immunoSEQ multiplex PCR; TCRdb's copy has only in-frame clones and leaves some out. In the table there are tens of thousands of clones, just under 95% of which are singletons. The material was peripheral blood, obtained in the second trimester of pregnancy. The chain carries TRBV11-2 and TRBJ2-2; a weak D match, TRBD1 (6 bases). The receptor was derived from a female donor with multiple sclerosis, enrolled in a pregnancy study. The CDR3 here is CASSLRFAPGAGELFF. The CDR3 DNA is TGTGCCAGCAGCTTGAGGTTCGCCCCAGGGGCCGGGGAGCTGTTTTTT. Together with reference TRBV11-2 and TRBJ2-2, the CDR3 gives the full variable domain: EAGVAQSPRYKIIEKRQSVAFWCNPISGHATLYWYQQILGQGPKLLIQFQNNGVVDDSQLPKDRFSAERLKGVDSTLKIQPAKLEDSAVYLCASSLRFAPGAGELFFGEGSRLTVL.